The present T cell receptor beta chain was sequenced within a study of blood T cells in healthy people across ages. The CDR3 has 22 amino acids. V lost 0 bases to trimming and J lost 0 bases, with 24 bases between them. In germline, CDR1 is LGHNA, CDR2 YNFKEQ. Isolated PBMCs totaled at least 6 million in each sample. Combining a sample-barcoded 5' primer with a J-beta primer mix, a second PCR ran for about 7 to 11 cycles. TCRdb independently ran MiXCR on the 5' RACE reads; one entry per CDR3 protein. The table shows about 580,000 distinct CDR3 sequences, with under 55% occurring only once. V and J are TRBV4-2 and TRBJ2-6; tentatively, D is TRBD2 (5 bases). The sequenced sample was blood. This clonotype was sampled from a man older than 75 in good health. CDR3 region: CASSQDNREVDYSRSGANVLTF. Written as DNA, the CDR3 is TGTGCCAGCAGCCAAGATAATCGGGAAGTGGATTACTCGCGCTCTGGGGCCAACGTCCTGACTTTC.